Following are 7 T cell receptor beta chains from one sample sequenced in a study of response to subunit inactivated influenza vaccine. TCRdb itself ran the RT-PCR reads through MiXCR, one entry per CDR3 protein. Of about 190,000 distinct CDR3 sequences detected, approximately 15% appear once; the ten largest clones hold roughly 26%. The material sequenced was CD8+ T cells sorted from PBMCs, taken 4 to 6 days after vaccination. These receptors were collected from a man in his forties or fifties who received an inactivated influenza vaccine.

The gene calls are TRBV5-5 and TRBJ2-7; D possibly corresponds to TRBD1 (5 bases). Germline values: CDR1 SGHKS, CDR2 YYEKEE (reference sequence). CDR3 length: 14 residues. Deletions cut 4 bases from V and 2 bases from J, with 13 bases between. The CDR3: CASSVVQGTYEQYF. DNA for the CDR3: TGTGCCAGCAGCGTGGTCCAGGGAACCTACGAGCAGTACTTC. The whole variable domain, remainder taken from reference TRBV5-5 and TRBJ2-7, is DAGVTQSPTHLIKTRGQQVTLRCSPISGHKSVSWYQQVLGQGPQFIFQYYEKEERGRGNFPDRFSARQFPNYSSELNVNALLLGDSALYLCASSVVQGTYEQYFGPGTRLTVT.

This clonotype has only a few counts. The CDR3 loop reads CSARDYYNEQFF. The CDR3 DNA reads TGCAGTGCTAGAGACTACTACAATGAGCAGTTCTTC. This sequence joins TRBV20-1 and TRBJ2-1; D gene uncertain. V lost 0 bases and J 3 bases, leaving 3 bases between the germline ends. The CDR3 totals 12 residues. CDR1 and CDR2 from the germline V gene are DFQATT and SNEGSKA (reference sequence).

The chain links TRBV11-1 to TRBJ2-2; 10 nucleotides line up with TRBD2. The CDR3 consists of 21 residues. V trimming: 5 bases; J trimming: 6 bases; junction bases outside the gene matches: 24. Germline V lookup: CDR1 SGHAT, CDR2 FQDESV (reference sequence). For the CDR3, the DNA is TGTGCCAGCAGCGGCATTGGTCCGGGACTAGCGCTTCCTATGAGGGCCGGGGAGCTGTTTTTT. Translated, it gives CASSGIGPGLALPMRAGELFF.

CDR3 protein: CAWAVGPIYNEQFF. CDR3 DNA: TGTGCCTGGGCGGTGGGCCCCATCTACAATGAGCAGTTCTTC. The V gene is TRBV30, the J gene TRBJ2-1; D uncertain. The CDR3 is 14 residues long. V was clipped by 5 bases and J by 3 bases, with 14 bases between them. Germline V CDR1 and CDR2: GTSNPN, SVGIG (reference sequence).

A few counts support this clonotype. The chain uses TRBV4-3 and TRBJ1-6; no firm D call. Germline V gene lookup returns CDR1 LGHNA and CDR2 YSLEER. CDR3 length: 15 residues. V lost 1 base, J lost 8 bases, and 12 bases lay in between. For the CDR3, the DNA is TGCGCCAGCAGCCAAGTCAGTGAAAATTATTCACCCCTCCACTTT. Its protein is CASSQVSENYSPLHF.

This clonotype was seen more than once but under ten times. This rearrangement joins TRBV6-1 to TRBJ2-5; D may be TRBD1 (5 bases). V was clipped by 6 bases and J by 1 base, with 15 bases between them. This CDR3 is 15 amino acids long. Germline V CDR1 and CDR2: MNHNS, SASEGT. The CDR3 sequence: CASRGAPLLQETQYF. In DNA form, the CDR3 reads TGTGCCAGCAGAGGGGCCCCGCTACTCCAAGAGACCCAGTACTTC.

The chain links TRBV19 to TRBJ2-7; the D gene is possibly TRBD1 (6 bases). This CDR3 has 13 amino acids. Trimming stripped 7 bases from V and 0 bases from J, with 10 bases between. Per the germline V gene, CDR1 is LNHDA and CDR2 is SQIVND (reference sequence). The CDR3 reads CASNGGLSYEQYF. For the CDR3, the DNA is TGTGCCAGTAATGGGGGCCTCTCCTACGAGCAGTACTTC.